The next 23 T cell receptor beta chains were all read from a single sample in a study of T cell responses to AZD1222 COVID-19 vaccine. TCRdb's table, derived via immunoSEQ multiplex PCR, lists solely in-frame clones and lacks some. This sample has more than 90,000 clones, with roughly 89% found just once. The sample here was peripheral blood, taken 28 days after the second AZD1222 dose. The receptors come from an adult who received the AZD1222 COVID-19 vaccine.

V usage is TRBV6-5 and J usage is TRBJ1-1; a weak D match, TRBD1 (6 bases). V lost 6 bases to trimming and J lost 5 bases, with 10 bases between them. Germline CDR1 reads MNHEY; CDR2 reads SVGAGI. The CDR3 has 12 residues. The chain's CDR3 is CASRTGWTEAFF. As DNA, the CDR3 is TGTGCCAGCAGAACAGGGTGGACTGAAGCTTTCTTT.

The V call is TRBV4-1, the J call TRBJ1-2, with a possible D match to TRBD1 (6 bases). The CDR3 sequence is 14 residues long. CDR1 and CDR2 (germline): MGHRA, YSYEKL. V was pared by 4 bases and J by 6 bases, with 15 bases between. CDR3 in DNA: TGCGCCAGCAGCCGAATACAGGGAGTGGATGGCTACACCTTC. This codes for CASSRIQGVDGYTF.

The rearrangement uses TRBV27 and TRBJ1-1, with 9 bases lining up with TRBD1. Germline V gene lookup returns CDR1 MNHEY and CDR2 SMNVEV (reference sequence). The CDR3 has 14 amino acids. V trimming: 3 bases; J trimming: 13 bases; junction bases outside the gene matches: 12. CDR3 sequence: CASSLGGTGSVGFF. DNA of the CDR3: TGTGCCAGCAGTTTGGGCGGGACAGGGTCTGTTGGTTTCTTT.

The chain uses TRBV19 and TRBJ2-7; D is unresolved. CDR1 LNHDA and CDR2 SQIVND come from the germline V gene (reference sequence). CDR3 length: 12 residues. V was cut by 5 bases and J by 3 bases, with 8 bases left in between. The CDR3 here is CASSVGYYEQYF. Here the CDR3 DNA reads TGTGCCAGTAGTGTTGGGTACTACGAGCAGTACTTC.

This chain uses TRBV7-3 with TRBJ1-1; a weak D match, TRBD1 (6 bases). V shed 5 bases and J shed 3 bases, with 13 bases lying between them. Germline V CDR1 and CDR2: SGHTA, FQGTGA. The CDR3 contains 14 residues. In DNA, the CDR3 is TGTGCCAGCAGCGTCGCGGCAGGGGACACTGAAGCTTTCTTT. Its protein product is CASSVAAGDTEAFF.

This clone was counted only a few times. The chain couples TRBV9 to TRBJ1-3; D is undetermined. V lost 4 bases to trimming and J lost 3 bases, with 8 bases between them. Per the germline V gene, CDR1 is SGDLS and CDR2 is YYNGEE. There are 13 residues in the CDR3. For the CDR3, the DNA is TGTGCCAGCAGCCCCATTTATGGAAACACCATATATTTT. Protein product: CASSPIYGNTIYF. Using reference TRBV9 and TRBJ1-3 for the parts outside the CDR3, the full variable domain is DSGVTQTPKHLITATGQRVTLRCSPRSGDLSVYWYQQSLDQGLQFLIQYYNGEERAKGNILERFSAQQFPDLHSELNLSSLELGDSALYFCASSPIYGNTIYFGEGSWLTVV.

The chain joins TRBV2 to TRBJ2-2, with 8 bases lining up with TRBD1. Germline CDR1 SNHLY, CDR2 FYNNEI. Losses at the gene ends were 1 base for V and 4 bases for J; bases not matched to a gene: 5. CDR3 length: 16 amino acids. The CDR3, as DNA: TGTGCCAGCAGTGAAGAGGGACAGGCGATCACCGGGGAGCTGTTTTTT. It encodes CASSEEGQAITGELFF.

V gene TRBV4-2 combines with J gene TRBJ2-1; D gene unclear. The ends were cut back, 0 bases at V and 0 bases at J, with 6 bases in the middle. Germline CDR1 and CDR2: LGHNA and YNFKEQ. The CDR3 is 15 amino acids. CDR3 nucleotide sequence: TGTGCCAGCAGCCAAGACTCAAGCTCCTACAATGAGCAGTTCTTC. It translates to CASSQDSSSYNEQFF.

V usage is TRBV11-2 and J usage is TRBJ2-7; no definite D call. V dropped 2 bases and J dropped 3 bases, with 8 bases sitting between them. There are 13 residues in the CDR3. From germline, CDR1 is SGHAT and CDR2 FQNNGV. CDR3 loop: CASSLSGVYEQYF. CDR3 nucleotides: TGTGCCAGCAGCTTAAGTGGCGTCTACGAGCAGTACTTC.

The chain employs TRBV9 and TRBJ2-2; 8 bases map to TRBD2. This CDR3 is built from 15 residues. Trimming removed 0 bases from V and 7 bases from J; junction bases left unmatched: 5. Germline V gene lookup returns CDR1 SGDLS and CDR2 YYNGEE. In DNA, the CDR3 is TGTGCCAGCAGCGTAGTCGGGGGGGCCAGCGGGGAGCTGTTTTTT. Its translation is CASSVVGGASGELFF.

The genes are TRBV27 and TRBJ2-2, with a possible D match to TRBD1 (6 bases). Trimming stripped 2 bases from V and 3 bases from J, with 19 bases between. CDR1 is MNHEY and CDR2 is SMNVEV in the germline V gene (reference sequence). CDR3 length equals 18 residues. The CDR3 sequence is CASSLRPPGPGDTGELFF. CDR3 nucleotide sequence: TGTGCCAGCAGTTTACGGCCTCCGGGGCCAGGGGACACCGGGGAGCTGTTTTTT.

The J gene is TRBJ1-1, the V gene TRBV5-1; D is uncertain. The CDR3 loop spans 14 amino acids. V was pared by 0 bases and J by 6 bases, with 12 bases between. Germline V gives CDR1 SGHRS, CDR2 YFSETQ. CDR3 DNA sequence: TGCGCCAGCAGCTTGGGCTCCAGTGGGGCTGAAGCTTTCTTT. Its translation: CASSLGSSGAEAFF.

This clone was detected a few times. V gene TRBV24-1 combines with J gene TRBJ2-3; no reliable D call. V lost 0 bases, J lost 0 bases, and 9 bases lay in between. CDR3 length equals 16 residues. Per the germline V gene, CDR1 is KGHDR and CDR2 is SFDVKD. This chain's CDR3 is CATSDLDNYSTDTQYF. Here the CDR3 DNA reads TGTGCCACCAGTGATTTGGACAATTATAGCACAGATACGCAGTATTTT.

The CDR3 loop is CASSRLPSSYEQYF. Here the CDR3 DNA reads TGTGCCAGCTCTCGACTACCTTCTTCCTACGAGCAGTACTTC. The chain is built from TRBV18 and TRBJ2-7; weak D call: TRBD2 (5 bases). The CDR3 length is 14 residues. Trimming left V 6 bases short and J 1 base short, with 13 bases between. The V gene's germline CDR1 is KGHSH and CDR2 LQKENI.

This clone was found once. The V and J genes are TRBV5-5 and TRBJ1-4, with D hard to call. With 2 bases removed from V and 8 bases from J, the gap between germline ends came to 7 bases. The CDR3 has 12 residues. Germline-derived CDR1 and CDR2 are SGHKS and YYEKEE (reference sequence). The CDR3 DNA sequence: TGTGCCAGCAGCTTCATGGGGGAAAAACTGTTTTTT. Translated, it gives CASSFMGEKLFF.

This CDR3 is CASTRGGTYEQYF. CDR3 nucleotide sequence: TGTGCCAGCACCAGGGGGGGCACCTACGAGCAGTACTTC. J is TRBJ2-7 and V is TRBV6-5; the D gene could be TRBD1 or TRBD2 (7 bases each). This CDR3 has 13 amino acids. V lost 7 bases and J 2 bases, leaving 12 bases between the germline ends. Germline assignment: CDR1 MNHEY and CDR2 SVGAGI.

V gene TRBV6-4 combines with J gene TRBJ1-1; 9 bases match TRBD1. Trimming removed 4 bases from V and 3 bases from J; junction bases left unmatched: 3. The CDR3 has 14 residues. Germline V gene lookup returns CDR1 MRHNA and CDR2 SNTAGT. For the CDR3, the DNA is TGTGCCAGCAGTGGAGGGGACAGGGACACTGAAGCTTTCTTT. Translated: CASSGGDRDTEAFF.

The DNA of the CDR3 is TGTGCCAGCAGCTTAAAAGGGGGAATATATTACGAGCAGTACTTC. This encodes CASSLKGGIYYEQYF. The rearrangement uses TRBV7-6 and TRBJ2-7, with TRBD1 as a possible D gene (6 bases). V was shortened by 2 bases and J by 4 bases, with 15 bases between the two germline ends. This CDR3 region has 15 residues. The V gene's germline CDR1 is SGHVS and CDR2 FNYEAQ.

As regards this clone: The junction does not match germline at one end; this may be a read error. The chain has TRBV5-1 and TRBJ2-2; 7 positions match TRBD2. The CDR3 length is 14 residues. Germline CDR1 SGHRS, CDR2 YFSETQ. CDR3 residues: CASSRASGTEELFF. CDR3 DNA: TGCGCCAGCAGCCGGGCTAGCGGTACCGAGGAGCTGTTTTTT.

This clone was found once. The V gene is TRBV5-1, the J gene TRBJ2-1; possibly TRBD2 for D (6 bases). CDR3 length: 16 amino acids. Trimming took off 1 base at V and 6 bases at J, with 17 bases between the two ends. The germline V gene encodes CDR1 SGHRS and CDR2 YFSETQ. The CDR3 spells CASSLPKREFSNEQFF. In nucleotides, the CDR3 is TGCGCCAGCAGCTTGCCGAAACGGGAGTTTTCCAATGAGCAGTTCTTC. Drawing the rest from reference TRBV5-1 and TRBJ2-1, the complete variable domain is KAGVTQTPRYLIKTRGQQVTLSCSPISGHRSVSWYQQTPGQGLQFLFEYFSETQRNKGNFPGRFSGRQFSNSRSEMNVSTLELGDSALYLCASSLPKREFSNEQFFGPGTRLTVL.

V and J are TRBV25-1 and TRBJ2-7; D is unclear. V lost 7 bases, J lost 4 bases, and 14 bases lay in between. Germline CDR1 reads MGHDK; CDR2 reads SYGVNS. This CDR3 is built from 13 residues. CDR3 sequence reads: CASIGFVSYEQYF. The CDR3 coding sequence is TGTGCCAGCATTGGGTTTGTCTCTTACGAGCAGTACTTC.

The rearrangement joins TRBV12-3 or TRBV12-4 to TRBJ1-1; TRBD1 might be the D (6 bases). Trimming took off 6 bases at V and 6 bases at J, with 14 bases between the two ends. The CDR3 consists of 13 residues. As DNA, the CDR3 is TGTGCCAGCAGACCTGCAGGGGCCCCTGAAGCTTTCTTT. Amino acid sequence: CASRPAGAPEAFF.

V usage is TRBV7-9 and J usage is TRBJ1-4; a weak D match, TRBD1 (5 bases). The germline V gene has CDR1 SEHNR and CDR2 FQNEAQ (reference sequence). The CDR3 runs 15 residues. The V gene lost 1 base and the J gene lost 8 bases, with 14 bases spanning the gap. CDR3 bases: TGTGCCAGCAGCTTAGTAAGGGGCGTCGGGGAAAAACTGTTTTTT. Residues: CASSLVRGVGEKLFF.